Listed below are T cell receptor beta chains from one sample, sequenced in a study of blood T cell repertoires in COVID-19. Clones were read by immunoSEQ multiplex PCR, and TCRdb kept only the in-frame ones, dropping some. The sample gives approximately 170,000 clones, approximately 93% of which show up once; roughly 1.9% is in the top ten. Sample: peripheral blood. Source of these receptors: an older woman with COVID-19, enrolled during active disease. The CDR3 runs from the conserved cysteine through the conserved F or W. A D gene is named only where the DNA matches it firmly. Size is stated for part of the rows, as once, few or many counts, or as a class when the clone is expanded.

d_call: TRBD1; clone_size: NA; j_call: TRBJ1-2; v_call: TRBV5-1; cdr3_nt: TGCGCCAGCAGCCCGGCGGGACAGACGGCGGGCTACACCTTC; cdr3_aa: CASSPAGQTAGYTF
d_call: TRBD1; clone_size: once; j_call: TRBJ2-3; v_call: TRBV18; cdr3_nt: TGTGCCAGCTCACCCTCGGGACAGGGGCCTTATACGCAGTATTTT; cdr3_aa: CASSPSGQGPYTQYF
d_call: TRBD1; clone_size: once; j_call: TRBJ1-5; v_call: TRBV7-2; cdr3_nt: TGTGCCAGCAGCTCCCTCGGGACAGGGGTTTGGCCCCAGCATTTT; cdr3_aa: CASSSLGTGVWPQHF
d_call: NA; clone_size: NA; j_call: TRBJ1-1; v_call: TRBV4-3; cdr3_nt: TGCGCCAGCAGCCAAGGGAGTTCCATGAACACTGAAGCTTTCTTT; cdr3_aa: CASSQGSSMNTEAFF
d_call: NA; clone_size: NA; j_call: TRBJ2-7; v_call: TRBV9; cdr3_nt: TGTGCCAGCAGCGTAGGTGGAGGTGGGGAATTCTACGAGCAGTACTTC; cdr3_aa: CASSVGGGGEFYEQYF
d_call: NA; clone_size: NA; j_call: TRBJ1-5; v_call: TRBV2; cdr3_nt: TGTGCCAGCAGTCTCGAGGGGGGAGGGAACAATCAGCCCCAGCATTTT; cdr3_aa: CASSLEGGGNNQPQHF
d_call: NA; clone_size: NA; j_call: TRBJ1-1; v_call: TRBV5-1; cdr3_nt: TGCGCCAGCAGCTTGGATGGTCGGGGTACTGAAGCTTTCTTT; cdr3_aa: CASSLDGRGTEAFF
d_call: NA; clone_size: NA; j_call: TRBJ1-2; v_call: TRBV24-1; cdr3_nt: TGTGCCACCAGTGATTCCCGGGAATATGGCTACACCTTC; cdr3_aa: CATSDSREYGYTF
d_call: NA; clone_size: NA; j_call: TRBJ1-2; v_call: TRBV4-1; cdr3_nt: TGCGCCAGCAGCCAAGAGAGCTTTAGGAGGGCTGTTAAGGATGGCTACACCTTC; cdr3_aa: CASSQESFRRAVKDGYTF
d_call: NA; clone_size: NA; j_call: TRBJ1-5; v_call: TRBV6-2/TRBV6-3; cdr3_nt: TGTGCCAGCAGCATGGAGGGGAGAGCTAGGGAGCATTTT; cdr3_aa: CASSMEGRAREHF
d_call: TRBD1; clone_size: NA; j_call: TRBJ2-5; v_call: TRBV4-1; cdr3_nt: TGCGCCAGCAGCCATCCGGACAGGGAAATTGGGGAGACCCAGTACTTC; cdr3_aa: CASSHPDREIGETQYF
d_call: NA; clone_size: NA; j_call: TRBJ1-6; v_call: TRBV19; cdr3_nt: TGTGCCAGTAGTAATCGCGAAGGGGGTCCGGGGGGCGGCTCACCCCTCCACTTT; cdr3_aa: CASSNREGGPGGGSPLHF
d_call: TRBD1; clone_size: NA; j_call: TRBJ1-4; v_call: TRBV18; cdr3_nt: TGTGCCAGCTCGCCGACAGGGGGCGGCGAAAAACTGTTTTTT; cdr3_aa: CASSPTGGGEKLFF
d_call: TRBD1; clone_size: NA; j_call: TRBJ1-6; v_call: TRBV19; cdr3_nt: TGTGCCAGTAGTAGGCAGGGGGGTTCACCCCTCCACTTT; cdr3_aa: CASSRQGGSPLHF
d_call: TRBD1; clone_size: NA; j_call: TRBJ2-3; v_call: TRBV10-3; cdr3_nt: TGTGCCATCACCCAAGACAGGGAAACAGATACGCAGTATTTT; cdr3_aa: CAITQDRETDTQYF
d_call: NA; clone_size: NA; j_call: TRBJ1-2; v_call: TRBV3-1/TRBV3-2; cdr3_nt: TGTGCCAGCAGCCCAGGGTATGGCTACACCTTC; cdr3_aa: CASSPGYGYTF
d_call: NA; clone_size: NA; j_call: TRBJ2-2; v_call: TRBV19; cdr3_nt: TGTGCCAGTAGTATAGGGACTGGGAACACCGGGGAGCTGTTTTTT; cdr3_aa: CASSIGTGNTGELFF
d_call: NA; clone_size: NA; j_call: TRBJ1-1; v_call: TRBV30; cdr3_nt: TGTGCCTGTACACAGGGACCGATCTTT; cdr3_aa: CACTQGPIF
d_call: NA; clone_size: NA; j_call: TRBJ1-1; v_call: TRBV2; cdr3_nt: TGTGCCAGCAGTGAATCAGAGAACACTGAAGCTTTCTTT; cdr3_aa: CASSESENTEAFF
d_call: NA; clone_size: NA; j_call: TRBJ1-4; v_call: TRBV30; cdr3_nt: TGTGCCTGGAGTGTACCCAGGGTCGTCGTTCGCGCGGCGCGGAATGAAAAACTGTTTTTT; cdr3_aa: CAWSVPRVVVRAARNEKLFF
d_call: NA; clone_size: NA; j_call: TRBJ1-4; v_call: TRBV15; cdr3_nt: TGTGCCACCAGCAGAGACAGGGTTAGGAATGAAAAACTGTTTTTT; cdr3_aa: CATSRDRVRNEKLFF
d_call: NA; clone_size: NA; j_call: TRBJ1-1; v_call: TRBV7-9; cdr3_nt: TGTGCCAGCAGCTTAGGGACAGCAAACACTGAAGCTTTCTTT; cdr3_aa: CASSLGTANTEAFF
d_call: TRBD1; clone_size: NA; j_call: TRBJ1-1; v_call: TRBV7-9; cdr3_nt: TGTGCCAGCAGCCCTGGACAGGGGTCGAACACTGAAGCTTTCTTT; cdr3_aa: CASSPGQGSNTEAFF
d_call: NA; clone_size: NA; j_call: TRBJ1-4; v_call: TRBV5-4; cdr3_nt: TGTGCCAGCAGCTTGGACGGTAGTAATGAAAAACTGTTTTTT; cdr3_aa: CASSLDGSNEKLFF
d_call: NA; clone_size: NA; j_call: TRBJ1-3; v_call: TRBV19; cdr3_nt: TGTGCCAGTAAAAGAGATAGGAGCGCCCGCGCCTCTGGAAACACCATATATTTT; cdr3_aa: CASKRDRSARASGNTIYF
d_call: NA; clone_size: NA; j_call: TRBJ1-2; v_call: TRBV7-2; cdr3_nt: TGTGCCAGCAGCTTCAAGGTTGAGGGCTATGGCTACACCTTC; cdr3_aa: CASSFKVEGYGYTF
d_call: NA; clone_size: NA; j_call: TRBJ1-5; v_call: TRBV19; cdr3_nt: TGTGCCAGTAGAACGCAGAGGGGGCAGCCCCAGCATTTT; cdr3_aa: CASRTQRGQPQHF
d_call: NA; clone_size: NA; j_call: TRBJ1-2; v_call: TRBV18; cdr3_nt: TGTGCCAGCTCACTTTCCCAGGGAAATAATGGAGGCTACACCTTC; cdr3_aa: CASSLSQGNNGGYTF
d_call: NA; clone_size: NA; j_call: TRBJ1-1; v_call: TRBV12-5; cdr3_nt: TGTGCTAGTGGTTTACCCACTTCCTCGGAGAGGCCGAACACTGAAGCTTTCTTT; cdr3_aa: CASGLPTSSERPNTEAFF
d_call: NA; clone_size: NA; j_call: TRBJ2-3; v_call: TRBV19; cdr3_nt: TGTGCCAGTAGTATAGACAAGGCGGCAGGGGCCACAGATACGCAGTATTTT; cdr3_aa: CASSIDKAAGATDTQYF
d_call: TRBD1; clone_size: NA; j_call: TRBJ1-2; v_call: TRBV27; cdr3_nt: TGTGCCAGCAGTCCCCAGGGGGCTACAGGGACCTATGGCTACACCTTC; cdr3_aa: CASSPQGATGTYGYTF
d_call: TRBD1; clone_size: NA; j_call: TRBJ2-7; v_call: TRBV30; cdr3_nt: TGTGCCTGGAAGGGTCCAGGGGGCAACTCCTACGAGCAGTACTTC; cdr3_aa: CAWKGPGGNSYEQYF
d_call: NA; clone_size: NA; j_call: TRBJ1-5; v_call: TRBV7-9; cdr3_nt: TGTGCCAGCAGCTTAACCCCGGGTCAGCCCCAGCATTTT; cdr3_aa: CASSLTPGQPQHF
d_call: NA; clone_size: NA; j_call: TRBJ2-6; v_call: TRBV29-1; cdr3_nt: NA; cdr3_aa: CSVILEDRGTFGANVLTF
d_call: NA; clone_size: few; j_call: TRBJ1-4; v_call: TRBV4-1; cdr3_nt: TGCGCCAGCAGCCAAGATCATAATGAAAAACTGTTTTTT; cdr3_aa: CASSQDHNEKLFF
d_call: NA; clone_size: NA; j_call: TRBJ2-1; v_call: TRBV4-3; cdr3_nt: TGCGCCAGCAGCCAAGGCCAGGTCCCGGTGGAGTTCTTC; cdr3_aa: CASSQGQVPVEFF
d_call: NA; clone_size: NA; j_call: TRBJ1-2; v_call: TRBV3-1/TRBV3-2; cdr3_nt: TGTGCCAGCAGCCAAGAGAGCAGGGGTAGCTATGGCTACACCTTC; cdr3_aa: CASSQESRGSYGYTF
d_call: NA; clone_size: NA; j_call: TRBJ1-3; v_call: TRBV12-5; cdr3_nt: TGTGCTAGTGGTTTTAGTACCGGAAACACCATATATTTT; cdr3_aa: CASGFSTGNTIYF
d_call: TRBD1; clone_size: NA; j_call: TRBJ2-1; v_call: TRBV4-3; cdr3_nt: TGCGCCAGCAGTCCGGACAGGGAACTTGGGTATGAGCAGTTCTTC; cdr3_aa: CASSPDRELGYEQFF
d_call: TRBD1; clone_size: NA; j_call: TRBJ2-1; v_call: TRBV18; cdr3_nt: TGTGCCAGCTCCCGCAGAGGTCAGGGGGACAATGAGCAGTTCTTC; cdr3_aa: CASSRRGQGDNEQFF
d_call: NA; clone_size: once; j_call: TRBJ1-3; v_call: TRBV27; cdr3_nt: TGTGCCTCACGACCGTCGGGACTTAGGTGGCGGGACACCATATATTTT; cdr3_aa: CASRPSGLRWRDTIYF
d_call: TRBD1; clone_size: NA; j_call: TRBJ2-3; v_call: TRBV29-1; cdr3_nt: TGCACCACCCAGTGGGACAGGGGCCCGCCCACAGATACGCAGTATTTT; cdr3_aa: CTTQWDRGPPTDTQYF
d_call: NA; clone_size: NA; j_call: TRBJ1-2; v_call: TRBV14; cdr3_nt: TGTGCCAGCAGCCATCCCTCTGGCCAGGGGACCTATGGCTACACCTTC; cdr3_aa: CASSHPSGQGTYGYTF
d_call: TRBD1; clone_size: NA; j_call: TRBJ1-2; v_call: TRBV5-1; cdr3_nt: TGCGCCAGCAGCCCTAATCGCGACAGGGCCGGCTACACCTTC; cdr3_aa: CASSPNRDRAGYTF
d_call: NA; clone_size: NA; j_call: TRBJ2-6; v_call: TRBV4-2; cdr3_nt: TGTGCCAGCAGCCAAGATTATAGAACTGTGGTGAGCTCTGGGGCCAACGTCCTGACTTTC; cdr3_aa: CASSQDYRTVVSSGANVLTF
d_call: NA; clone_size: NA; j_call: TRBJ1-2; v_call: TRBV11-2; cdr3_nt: TGTGCCAGCAGCTTAGGAGATCCCTATGGCTACACCTTC; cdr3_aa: CASSLGDPYGYTF
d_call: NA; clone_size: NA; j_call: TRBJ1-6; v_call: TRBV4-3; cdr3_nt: TGCGCCAGCAGCCAAGGAAACAGCCTAAATTCACCCCTCCACTTT; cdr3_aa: CASSQGNSLNSPLHF
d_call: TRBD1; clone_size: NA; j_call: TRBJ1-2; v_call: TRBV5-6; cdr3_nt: TGTGCCAGCGGACAGGGGGGTAACTATGGCTACACCTTC; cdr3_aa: CASGQGGNYGYTF
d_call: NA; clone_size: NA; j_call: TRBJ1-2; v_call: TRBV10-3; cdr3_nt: TGTGCCATCAGCAAAAATTCGGGAGGAGAGAACTATGGCTACACCTTC; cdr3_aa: CAISKNSGGENYGYTF